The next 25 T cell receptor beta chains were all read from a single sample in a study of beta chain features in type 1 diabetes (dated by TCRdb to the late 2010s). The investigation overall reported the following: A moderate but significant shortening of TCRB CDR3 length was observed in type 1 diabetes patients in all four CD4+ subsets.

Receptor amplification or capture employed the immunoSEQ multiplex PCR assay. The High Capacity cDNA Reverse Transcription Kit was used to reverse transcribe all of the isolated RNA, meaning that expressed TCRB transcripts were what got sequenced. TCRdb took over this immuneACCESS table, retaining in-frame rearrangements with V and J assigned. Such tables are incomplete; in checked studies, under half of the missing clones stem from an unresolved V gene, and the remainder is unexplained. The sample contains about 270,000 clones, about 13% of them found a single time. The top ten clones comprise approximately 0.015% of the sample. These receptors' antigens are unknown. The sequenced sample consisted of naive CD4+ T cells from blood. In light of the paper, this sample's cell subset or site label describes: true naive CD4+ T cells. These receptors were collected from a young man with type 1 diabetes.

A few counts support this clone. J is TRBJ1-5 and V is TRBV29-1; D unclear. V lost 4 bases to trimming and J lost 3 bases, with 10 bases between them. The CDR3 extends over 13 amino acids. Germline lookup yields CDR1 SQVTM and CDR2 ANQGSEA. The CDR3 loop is CSVGGGINQPQHF. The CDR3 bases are TGCAGCGTTGGGGGAGGTATCAATCAGCCCCAGCATTTT.

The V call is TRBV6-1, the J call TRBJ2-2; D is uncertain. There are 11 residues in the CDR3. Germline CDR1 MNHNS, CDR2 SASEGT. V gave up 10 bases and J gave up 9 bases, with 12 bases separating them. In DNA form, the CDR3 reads TGTGCCACTTTCCCCAGGCGGGAGCTGTTTTTT. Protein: CATFPRRELFF.

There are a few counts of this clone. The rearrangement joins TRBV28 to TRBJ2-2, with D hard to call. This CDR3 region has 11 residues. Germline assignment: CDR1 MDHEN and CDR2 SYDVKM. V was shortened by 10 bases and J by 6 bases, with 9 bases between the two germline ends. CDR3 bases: TGTGCCACCCAGATGTCCGGGGAGCTGTTTTTT. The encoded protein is CATQMSGELFF.

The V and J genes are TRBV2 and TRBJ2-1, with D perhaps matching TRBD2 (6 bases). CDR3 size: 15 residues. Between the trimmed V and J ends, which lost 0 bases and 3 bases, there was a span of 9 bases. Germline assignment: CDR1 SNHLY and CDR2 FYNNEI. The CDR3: CASSEAGGNYNEQFF. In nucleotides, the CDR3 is TGTGCCAGCAGTGAAGCAGGCGGGAACTACAATGAGCAGTTCTTC.

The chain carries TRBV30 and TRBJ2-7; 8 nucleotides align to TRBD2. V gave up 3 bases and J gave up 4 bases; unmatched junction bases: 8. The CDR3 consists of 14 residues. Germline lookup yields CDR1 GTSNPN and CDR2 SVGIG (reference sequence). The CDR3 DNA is TGTGCCTGGAGCGAGGGGACTAGGAATTACGAGCAGTACTTC. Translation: CAWSEGTRNYEQYF. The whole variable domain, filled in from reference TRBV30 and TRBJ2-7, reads SQTIHQWPATLVQPVGSPLSLECTVEGTSNPNLYWYRQAAGRGLQLLFYSVGIGQISSEVPQNLSASRPQDRQFILSSKKLLLSDSGFYLCAWSEGTRNYEQYFGPGTRLTVT.

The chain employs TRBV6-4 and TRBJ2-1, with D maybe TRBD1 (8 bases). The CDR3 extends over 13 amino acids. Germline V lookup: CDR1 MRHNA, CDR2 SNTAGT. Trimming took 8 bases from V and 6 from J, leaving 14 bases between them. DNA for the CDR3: TGTGCCAGCTCCAACAGGGGGGGCAATGAGCAGTTCTTC. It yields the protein CASSNRGGNEQFF.

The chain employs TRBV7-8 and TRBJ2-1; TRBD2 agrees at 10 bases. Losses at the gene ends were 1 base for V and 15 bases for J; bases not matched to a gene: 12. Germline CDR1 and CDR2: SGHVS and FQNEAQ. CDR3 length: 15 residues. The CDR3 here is CASSLDSPGLAILFF. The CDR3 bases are TGTGCCAGCAGCTTAGATAGCCCGGGACTAGCGATATTGTTCTTC.

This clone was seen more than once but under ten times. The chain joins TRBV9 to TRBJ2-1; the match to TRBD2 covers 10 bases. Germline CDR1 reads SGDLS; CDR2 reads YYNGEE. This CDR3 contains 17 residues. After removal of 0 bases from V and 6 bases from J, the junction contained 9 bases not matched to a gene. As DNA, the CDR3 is TGTGCCAGCAGCGTAGGCCCAGCGGGAGGGGGAGGCAATGAGCAGTTCTTC. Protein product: CASSVGPAGGGGNEQFF.

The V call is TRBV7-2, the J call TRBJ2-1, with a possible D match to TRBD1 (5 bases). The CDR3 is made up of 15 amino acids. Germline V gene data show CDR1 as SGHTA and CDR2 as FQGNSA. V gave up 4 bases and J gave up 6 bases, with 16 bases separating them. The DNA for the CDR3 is TGTGCCAGCAGCTCCTGGGGCGGCGGAGCCAATGAGCAGTTCTTC. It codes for CASSSWGGGANEQFF.

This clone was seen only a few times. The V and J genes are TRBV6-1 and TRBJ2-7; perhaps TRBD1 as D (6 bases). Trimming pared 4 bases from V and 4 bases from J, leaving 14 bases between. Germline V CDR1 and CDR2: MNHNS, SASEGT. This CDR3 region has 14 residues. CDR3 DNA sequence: TGTGCCAGCAGTGTTATGAGGGGGATGTACGAGCAGTACTTC. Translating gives CASSVMRGMYEQYF.

CDR3 coding DNA: TGCAGTGCCAGGAAGGATGAGCAGTACTTC. Residues: CSARKDEQYF. The chain couples TRBV20-1 to TRBJ2-7; D is unclear. Germline CDR1 is DFQATT and CDR2 is SNEGSKA (reference sequence). The CDR3 runs 10 residues. Deletions cut 6 bases from V and 7 bases from J, with 10 bases between.

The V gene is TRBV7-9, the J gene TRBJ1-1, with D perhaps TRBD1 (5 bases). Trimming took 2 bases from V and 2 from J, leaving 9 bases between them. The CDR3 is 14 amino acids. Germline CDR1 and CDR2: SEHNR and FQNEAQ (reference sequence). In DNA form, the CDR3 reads TGTGCCAGCAGCTTAATCGGGGGAAACACTGAAGCTTTCTTT. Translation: CASSLIGGNTEAFF.

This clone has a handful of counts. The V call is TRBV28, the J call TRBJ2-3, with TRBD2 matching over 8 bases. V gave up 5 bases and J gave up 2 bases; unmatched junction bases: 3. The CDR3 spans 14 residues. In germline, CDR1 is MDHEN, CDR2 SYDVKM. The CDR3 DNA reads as TGTGCCAGCAGTCTTAGCGGGATCACAGATACGCAGTATTTT. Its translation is CASSLSGITDTQYF. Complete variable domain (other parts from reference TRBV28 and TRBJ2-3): DVKVTQSSRYLVKRTGEKVFLECVQDMDHENMFWYRQDPGLGLRLIYFSYDVKMKEKGDIPEGYSVSREKKERFSLILESASTNQTSMYLCASSLSGITDTQYFGPGTRLTVL.

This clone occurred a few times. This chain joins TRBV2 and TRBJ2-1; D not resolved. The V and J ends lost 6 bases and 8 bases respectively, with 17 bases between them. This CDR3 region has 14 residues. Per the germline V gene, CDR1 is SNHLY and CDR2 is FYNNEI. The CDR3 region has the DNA TGTGCCAGCAGGGGCCCCCTCGAGTCCGATGAGCAGTTCTTC. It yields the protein CASRGPLESDEQFF. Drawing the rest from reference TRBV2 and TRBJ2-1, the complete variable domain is EPEVTQTPSHQVTQMGQEVILRCVPISNHLYFYWYRQILGQKVEFLVSFYNNEISEKSEIFDDQFSVERPDGSNFTLKIRSTKLEDSAMYFCASRGPLESDEQFFGPGTRLTVL.

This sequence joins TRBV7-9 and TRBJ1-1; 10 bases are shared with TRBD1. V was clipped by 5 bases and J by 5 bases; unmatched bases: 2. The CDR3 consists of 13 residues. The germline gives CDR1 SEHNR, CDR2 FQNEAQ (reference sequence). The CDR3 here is CASSQDRGTEAFF. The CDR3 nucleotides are TGTGCCAGCAGCCAGGACAGGGGGACTGAAGCTTTCTTT.

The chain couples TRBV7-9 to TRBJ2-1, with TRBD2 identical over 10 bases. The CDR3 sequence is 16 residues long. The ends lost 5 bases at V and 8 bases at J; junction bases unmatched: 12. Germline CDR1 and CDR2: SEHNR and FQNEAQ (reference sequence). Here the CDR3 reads CASSPRVAGGSDEQFF. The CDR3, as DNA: TGTGCCAGCAGCCCCCGAGTAGCGGGAGGCTCGGATGAGCAGTTCTTC.

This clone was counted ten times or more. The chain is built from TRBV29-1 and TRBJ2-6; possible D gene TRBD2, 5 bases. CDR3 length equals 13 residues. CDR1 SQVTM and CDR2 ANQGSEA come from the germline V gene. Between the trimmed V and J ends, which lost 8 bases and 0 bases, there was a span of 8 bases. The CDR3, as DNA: TGCAGCTTTCGGGGCTCTGGGGCCAACGTCCTGACTTTC. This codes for CSFRGSGANVLTF.

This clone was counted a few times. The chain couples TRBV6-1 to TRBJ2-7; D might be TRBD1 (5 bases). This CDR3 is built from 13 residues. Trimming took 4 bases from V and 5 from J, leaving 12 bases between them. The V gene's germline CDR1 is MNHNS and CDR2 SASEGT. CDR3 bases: TGTGCCAGCAGTGGACAGTTCCTCCACGAGCAGTACTTC. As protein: CASSGQFLHEQYF.

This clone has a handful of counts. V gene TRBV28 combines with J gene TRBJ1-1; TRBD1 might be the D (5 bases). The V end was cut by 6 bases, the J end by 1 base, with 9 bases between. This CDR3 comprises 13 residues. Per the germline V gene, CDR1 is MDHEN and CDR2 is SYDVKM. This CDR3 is CASRSGGNTEAFF. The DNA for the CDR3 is TGTGCCAGCAGATCCGGGGGGAACACTGAAGCTTTCTTT.

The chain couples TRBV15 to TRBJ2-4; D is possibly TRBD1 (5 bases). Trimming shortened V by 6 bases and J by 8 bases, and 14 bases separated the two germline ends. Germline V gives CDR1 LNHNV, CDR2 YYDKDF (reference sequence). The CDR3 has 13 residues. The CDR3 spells CATSITGWDIQYF. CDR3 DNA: TGTGCCACCAGTATTACAGGCTGGGACATTCAGTACTTC.

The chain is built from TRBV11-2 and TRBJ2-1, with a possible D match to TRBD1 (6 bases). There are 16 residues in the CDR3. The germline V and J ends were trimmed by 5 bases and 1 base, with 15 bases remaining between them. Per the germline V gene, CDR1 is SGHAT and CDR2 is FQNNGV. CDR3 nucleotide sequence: TGTGCCAGCAGCCTTACCCTGACAGGTTCCTACAATGAGCAGTTCTTC. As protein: CASSLTLTGSYNEQFF.

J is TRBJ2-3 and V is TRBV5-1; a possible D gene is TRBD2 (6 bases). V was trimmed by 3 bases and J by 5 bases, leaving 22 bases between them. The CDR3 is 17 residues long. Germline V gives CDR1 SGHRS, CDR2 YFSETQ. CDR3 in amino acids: CASSWAGTPAAGDTQYF. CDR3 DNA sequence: TGCGCCAGCAGCTGGGCCGGGACTCCCGCGGCTGGAGATACGCAGTATTTT.

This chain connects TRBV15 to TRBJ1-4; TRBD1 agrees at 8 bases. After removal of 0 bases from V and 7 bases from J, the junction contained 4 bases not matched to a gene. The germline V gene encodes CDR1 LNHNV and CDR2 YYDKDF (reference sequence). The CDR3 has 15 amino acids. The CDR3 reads CATSRDPTGVEKLFF. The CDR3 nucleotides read TGTGCCACCAGCAGAGATCCGACAGGGGTTGAAAAACTGTTTTTT.

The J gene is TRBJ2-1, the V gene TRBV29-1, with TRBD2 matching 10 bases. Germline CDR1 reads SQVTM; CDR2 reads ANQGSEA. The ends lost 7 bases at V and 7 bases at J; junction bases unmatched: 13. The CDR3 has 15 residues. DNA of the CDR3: TGCAGCGCCGCAGCTAGCGGGGGTGTTTCTAATGAGCAGTTCTTC. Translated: CSAAASGGVSNEQFF.

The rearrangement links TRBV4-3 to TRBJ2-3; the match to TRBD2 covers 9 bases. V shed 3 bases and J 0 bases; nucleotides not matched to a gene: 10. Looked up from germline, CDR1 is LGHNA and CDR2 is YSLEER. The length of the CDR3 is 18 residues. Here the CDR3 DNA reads TGCGCCAGCAGCCATAGGGCGGGAGGGGCCTCTAGCACAGATACGCAGTATTTT. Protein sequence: CASSHRAGGASSTDTQYF.